This entry is about one T cell receptor (beta chain). No antigen is known for it. This record comes from a study of cytomegalovirus exposure and HLA in healthy donors. Study-wide background: HLA-typed donors were the source of about 81 million unique TCRs held in an early data release. Study-level findings and limits: In a later analysis, V- and J-gene trimming of beta chains associated with a DCLRE1C missense variant, replicated independently. Later analysis suggested links between common viral pathogens and several top significant clusters. Reportedly, TCR beta sequences accurately predicted HLA-A and HLA-B alleles in most subjects.

The junction had 8 bases not matched to a gene; V was cut back by 2 bases and J by 1 base. The CDR3 loop spans 17 amino acids. Germline CDR1 reads LGHNA; CDR2 reads YNFKEQ. The PCR made use of 60 Vbeta and 13 Jbeta primers. The method was immunoSEQ multiplex PCR; TCRdb's version includes in-frame clones alone and lacks a portion of them. The table records about 170,000 clones, approximately 80% of them present only once. The clonotype was recovered from a woman in her forties or fifties in good health and CMV-seropositive. The V and J genes are TRBV4-2 and TRBJ2-3; TRBD2 aligns across 8 bases. Sequencing input: PBMCs. In DNA form, the CDR3 reads TGTGCCAGCAGCCAATCGATTAGCGGGACGGGCACAGATACGCAGTATTTT. This sequence encodes CASSQSISGTGTDTQYF.